This TCR beta chain was sequenced in a study of blood T cell repertoires in COVID-19. Study at large: The United States, Italy and Spain supplied acute and convalescent COVID-19 samples. In each case, the material was cDNA or gDNA derived from T cells, B-cell-depleted T cells, or PBMCs.

The assay was immunoSEQ multiplex PCR, and TCRdb's table has in-frame clones only and misses some. The table lists some 50,000 clones, around 85% of them singletons, with about 4.2% in the top ten. The CDR3 contains 14 residues. Trimming stripped 0 bases from V and 6 bases from J, with 11 bases between. Germline values: CDR1 LGHNA, CDR2 YSLEER. Sequenced: peripheral blood. This rearrangement joins TRBV4-3 to TRBJ1-1; D not resolved. The TCR sequence derives from a man in his fifties with active COVID-19. The DNA of the CDR3 is TGCGCCAGCAGCCAAGATAGCCCATCCGCTGAAGCTTTCTTT. Its protein is CASSQDSPSAEAFF.